This passage covers 10 T cell receptor beta chains from one sample sequenced in a study of metastatic and nonmetastatic thyroid tumors. None of the patients had undergone any treatment ahead of thyroid surgery. Via MiXCR, TCRdb re-called the PCR reads. The profile shows around 8,000 clones, less than 35% of them singletons. Specimen: tumor tissue. These receptors came from a female donor with papillary thyroid cancer or a benign thyroid nodule (not recorded which). Some clones in this sample may be carry-over from other donors' samples.

The chain uses TRBV20-1 and TRBJ1-2, with 11 bases identical to TRBD1. The CDR3 runs to 14 residues. The V segment lost 2 bases and the J segment 7 bases; nucleotides outside the gene matches: 6. Per the germline V gene, CDR1 is DFQATT and CDR2 is SNEGSKA (reference sequence). The CDR3 loop reads CSARSWTGGCGYTF. CDR3 nucleotide sequence: TGCAGTGCTAGATCCTGGACAGGGGGCTGTGGCTACACCTTC.

This chain links TRBV2 with TRBJ2-3, with 8 bases fitting TRBD2. CDR3 size: 17 residues. Losses at the gene ends were 6 bases for V and 1 base for J; bases not matched to a gene: 12. CDR1 SNHLY and CDR2 FYNNEI come from the germline V gene. CDR3 sequence (DNA): TGTGCCAGCAGATGCGGACTAGCCGGAGTGGGCACAGATACGCAGTATTTT. Protein sequence: CASRCGLAGVGTDTQYF.

By proportion, this clone is medium-sized (0.01 to 0.1%). The rearrangement uses TRBV25-1 and TRBJ1-6; 7 bases are a match to TRBD1. This CDR3 contains 14 residues. Germline CDR1 MGHDK, CDR2 SYGVNS. After removal of 7 bases from V and 10 bases from J, the junction contained 10 bases not matched to a gene. The CDR3 protein is CASTLGGAESPLHF. The CDR3 DNA is TGTGCCAGCACGTTAGGGGGCGCCGAATCACCCCTCCACTTT.

This clone was recorded a few times. The genes are TRBV27 and TRBJ2-2; D uncertain. The CDR3 totals 13 residues. The ends were cut back, 6 bases at V and 9 bases at J, with 14 bases in the middle. CDR1 is MNHEY, CDR2 SMNVEV, per germline (reference sequence). In DNA form, the CDR3 reads TGTGCCAGCAGGGCGTCGTCGACCTGGGAGCTGTTTTTT. Amino acids: CASRASSTWELFF.

The sample holds a few counts of this clone. V gene TRBV24-1 combines with J gene TRBJ1-2; D possibly corresponds to TRBD1 (6 bases). The CDR3 extends over 14 amino acids. Between the trimmed V and J ends, which lost 2 bases and 9 bases, there was a span of 15 bases. Germline V gene sequence: CDR1 KGHDR, CDR2 SFDVKD. This chain's CDR3 is CATSDSQGRRCYTF. In nucleotides, the CDR3 is TGTGCCACCAGTGATTCACAGGGTAGGAGGTGCTACACCTTC.

The rearrangement joins TRBV4-2 to TRBJ2-7; a possible D gene is TRBD1 (6 bases). The CDR3 runs to 16 residues. V was cut by 4 bases and J by 5 bases, with 21 bases left in between. Looked up from germline, CDR1 is LGHNA and CDR2 is YNFKEQ. CDR3 coding DNA: TGTGCCAGCAGCCTGGGGCGGCAGGGGACATCGGACGAGCAGTACTTC. This encodes CASSLGRQGTSDEQYF.

The chain links TRBV5-1 to TRBJ2-1, with D tentatively TRBD1 or TRBD2 (5 bases each). This CDR3 comprises 16 residues. CDR1 and CDR2 (germline): SGHRS, YFSETQ. V dropped 2 bases and J dropped 6 bases, with 18 bases sitting between them. CDR3 sequence: CASSLEQVARSNEQFF. The CDR3 DNA reads as TGCGCCAGCAGCTTAGAACAGGTAGCGCGATCCAATGAGCAGTTCTTC.

The chain employs TRBV9 and TRBJ2-2; the match to TRBD2 covers 10 bases. The CDR3 is made up of 17 amino acids. V lost 2 bases and J lost 4; bases outside the gene matches: 8. CDR1 and CDR2 from the germline V gene are SGDLS and YYNGEE. The CDR3 region is CASSVPAGGPVTGELFF. In DNA form, the CDR3 reads TGTGCCAGCAGCGTTCCAGCGGGAGGGCCGGTCACCGGGGAGCTGTTTTTT.

Concerning this clone: The sample holds other DNA sequences that translate to the same CDR3. The rearrangement joins TRBV12-3 or TRBV12-4 to TRBJ1-1, with no clear D. CDR3 length equals 13 residues. The germline V and J ends were trimmed by 5 bases and 1 base, with 8 bases remaining between them. This CDR3 is CASSLGPNTEAFF. The CDR3 nucleotides read TGTGCCAGCAGTCTCGGGCCGAACACTGAAGCTTTCTTT.

This clone is a singleton in its sample. Distinct nucleotide sequences in the sample also encode this CDR3. V usage is TRBV28 and J usage is TRBJ1-2; 11 positions match TRBD1. The CDR3 extends over 15 amino acids. Germline loops: CDR1 MDHEN, CDR2 SYDVKM. CDR3 nucleotide sequence: TGTGCAAGTAGTTCGCCCGGGACAGGGGGATATGGCTACACCTTC. Translated, it gives CASSSPGTGGYGYTF.